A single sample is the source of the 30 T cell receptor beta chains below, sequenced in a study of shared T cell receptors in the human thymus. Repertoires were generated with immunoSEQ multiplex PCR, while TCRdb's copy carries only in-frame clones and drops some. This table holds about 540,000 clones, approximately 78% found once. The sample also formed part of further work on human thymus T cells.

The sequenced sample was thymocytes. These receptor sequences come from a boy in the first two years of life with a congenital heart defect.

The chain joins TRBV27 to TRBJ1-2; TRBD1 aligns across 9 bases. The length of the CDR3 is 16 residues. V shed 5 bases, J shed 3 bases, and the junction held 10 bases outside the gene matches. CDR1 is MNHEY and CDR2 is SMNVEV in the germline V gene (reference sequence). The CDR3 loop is CASSPQGAFFYYGYTF. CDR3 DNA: TGTGCCAGCAGTCCACAGGGGGCCTTTTTCTACTATGGCTACACCTTC.

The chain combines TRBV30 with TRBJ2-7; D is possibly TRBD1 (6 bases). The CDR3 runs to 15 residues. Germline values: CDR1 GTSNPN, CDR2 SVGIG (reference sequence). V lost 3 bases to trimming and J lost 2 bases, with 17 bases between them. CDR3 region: CAWRPTDSIPYEQYF. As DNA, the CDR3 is TGTGCCTGGAGACCCACGGACAGCATTCCCTACGAGCAGTACTTC.

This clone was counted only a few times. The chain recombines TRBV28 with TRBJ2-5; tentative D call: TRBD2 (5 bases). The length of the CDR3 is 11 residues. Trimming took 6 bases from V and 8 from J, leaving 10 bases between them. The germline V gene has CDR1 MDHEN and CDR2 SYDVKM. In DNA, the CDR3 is TGTGCCAGCAGCCCGAGGGATACCCAGTACTTC. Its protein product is CASSPRDTQYF. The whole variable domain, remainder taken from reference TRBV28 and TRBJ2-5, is DVKVTQSSRYLVKRTGEKVFLECVQDMDHENMFWYRQDPGLGLRLIYFSYDVKMKEKGDIPEGYSVSREKKERFSLILESASTNQTSMYLCASSPRDTQYFGPGTRLLVL.

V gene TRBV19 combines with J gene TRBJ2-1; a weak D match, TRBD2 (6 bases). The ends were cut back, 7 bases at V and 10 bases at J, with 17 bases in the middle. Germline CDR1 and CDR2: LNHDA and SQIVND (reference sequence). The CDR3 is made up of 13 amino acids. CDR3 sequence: CASIGTPLLEQFF. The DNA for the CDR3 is TGTGCCAGTATCGGGACTCCCCTTTTAGAGCAGTTCTTC. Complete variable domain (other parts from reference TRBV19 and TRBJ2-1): DGGITQSPKYLFRKEGQNVTLSCEQNLNHDAMYWYRQDPGQGLRLIYYSQIVNDFQKGDIAEGYSVSREKKESFPLTVTSAQKNPTAFYLCASIGTPLLEQFFGPGTRLTVL.

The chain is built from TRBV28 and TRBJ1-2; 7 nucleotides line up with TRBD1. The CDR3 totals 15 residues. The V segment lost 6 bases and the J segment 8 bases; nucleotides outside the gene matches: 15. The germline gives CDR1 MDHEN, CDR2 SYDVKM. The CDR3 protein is CASRVPGGQLKGYTF. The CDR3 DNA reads TGTGCCAGCAGAGTACCCGGGGGACAGTTGAAAGGCTACACCTTC.

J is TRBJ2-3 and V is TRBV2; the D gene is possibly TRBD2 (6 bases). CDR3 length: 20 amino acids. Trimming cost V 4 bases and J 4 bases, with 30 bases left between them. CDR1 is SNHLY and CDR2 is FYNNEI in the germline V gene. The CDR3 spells CASSVETGVMSLGVADTQYF. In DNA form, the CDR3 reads TGTGCCAGCAGTGTAGAGACGGGGGTGATGAGCCTTGGTGTGGCAGATACGCAGTATTTT.

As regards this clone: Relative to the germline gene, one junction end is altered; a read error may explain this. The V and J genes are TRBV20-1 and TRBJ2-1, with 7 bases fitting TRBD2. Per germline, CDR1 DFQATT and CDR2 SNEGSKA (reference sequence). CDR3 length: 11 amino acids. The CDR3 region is CSARGAGVLLF. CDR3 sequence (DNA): TGCAGTGCTAGAGGGGCGGGAGTTTTGCTCTTC.

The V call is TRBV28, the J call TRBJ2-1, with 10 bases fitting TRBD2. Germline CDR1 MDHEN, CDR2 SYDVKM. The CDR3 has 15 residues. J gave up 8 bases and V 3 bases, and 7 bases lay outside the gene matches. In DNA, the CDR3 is TGTGCCAGCAGTTTTAGCGGGAGGACATTCTATGAGCAGTTCTTC. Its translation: CASSFSGRTFYEQFF.

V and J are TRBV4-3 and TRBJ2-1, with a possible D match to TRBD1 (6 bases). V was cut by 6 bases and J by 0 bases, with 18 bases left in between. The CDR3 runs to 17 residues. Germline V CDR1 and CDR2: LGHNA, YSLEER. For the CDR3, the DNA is TGCGCCAGCAGTCAGAGACAGGCCAATAACTCCTACAATGAGCAGTTCTTC. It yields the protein CASSQRQANNSYNEQFF.

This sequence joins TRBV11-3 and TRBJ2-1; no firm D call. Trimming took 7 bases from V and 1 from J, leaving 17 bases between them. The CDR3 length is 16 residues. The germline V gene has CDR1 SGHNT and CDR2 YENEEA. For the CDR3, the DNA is TGTGCCAGCACCGACCCCCTCGCGGCTTCCTACAATGAGCAGTTCTTC. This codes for CASTDPLAASYNEQFF.

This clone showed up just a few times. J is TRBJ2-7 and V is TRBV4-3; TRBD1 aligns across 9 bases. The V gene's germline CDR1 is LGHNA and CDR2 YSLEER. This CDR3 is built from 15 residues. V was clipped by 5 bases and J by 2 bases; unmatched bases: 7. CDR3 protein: CASSVWWDRAYEQYF. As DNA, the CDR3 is TGCGCCAGCAGCGTCTGGTGGGACAGGGCCTACGAGCAGTACTTC.

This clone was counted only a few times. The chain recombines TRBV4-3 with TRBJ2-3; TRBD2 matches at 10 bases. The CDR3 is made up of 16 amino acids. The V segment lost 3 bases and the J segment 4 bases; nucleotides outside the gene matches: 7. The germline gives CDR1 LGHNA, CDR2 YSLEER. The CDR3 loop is CASSHSSGRGADTQYF. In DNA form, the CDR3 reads TGCGCCAGCAGCCACTCTAGCGGGAGAGGGGCAGATACGCAGTATTTT.

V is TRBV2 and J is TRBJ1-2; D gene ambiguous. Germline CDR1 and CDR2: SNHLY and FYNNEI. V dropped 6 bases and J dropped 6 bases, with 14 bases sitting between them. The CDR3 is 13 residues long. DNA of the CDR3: TGTGCCAGCAGCGACAAGCTCATAGATGGCTACACCTTC. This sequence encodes CASSDKLIDGYTF.

As DNA, the CDR3 is TGCGCCAGCAGCCCCGGACAGGTTCCGAACACCGGGGAGCTGTTTTTT. Translating it yields CASSPGQVPNTGELFF. V gene TRBV5-1 combines with J gene TRBJ2-2; 7 bases align to TRBD1. This CDR3 has 16 amino acids. Germline assignment: CDR1 SGHRS and CDR2 YFSETQ. V lost 4 bases, J lost 0 bases, and 6 bases stayed unmatched.

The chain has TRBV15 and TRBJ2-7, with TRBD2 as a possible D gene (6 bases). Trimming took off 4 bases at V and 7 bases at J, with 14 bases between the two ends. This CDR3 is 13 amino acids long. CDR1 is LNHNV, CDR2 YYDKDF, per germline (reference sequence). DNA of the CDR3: TGTGCCACCAGCACAGGAGGGCCGAGGGAGCAGTACTTC. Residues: CATSTGGPREQYF.

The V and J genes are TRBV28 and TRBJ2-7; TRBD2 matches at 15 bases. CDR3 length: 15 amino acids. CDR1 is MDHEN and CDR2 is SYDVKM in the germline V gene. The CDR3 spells CAPGLAGGPSYEQYF. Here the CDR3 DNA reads TGTGCACCGGGACTAGCGGGAGGCCCCTCCTACGAGCAGTACTTC.

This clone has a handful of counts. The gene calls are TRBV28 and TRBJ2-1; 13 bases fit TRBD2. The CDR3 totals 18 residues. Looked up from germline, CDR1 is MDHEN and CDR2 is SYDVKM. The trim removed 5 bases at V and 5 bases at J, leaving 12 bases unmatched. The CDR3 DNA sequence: TGTGCCAGCAGTCCCGCTCGACTAGCGGGAGGTTCCCACAATGAGCAGTTCTTC. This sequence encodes CASSPARLAGGSHNEQFF.

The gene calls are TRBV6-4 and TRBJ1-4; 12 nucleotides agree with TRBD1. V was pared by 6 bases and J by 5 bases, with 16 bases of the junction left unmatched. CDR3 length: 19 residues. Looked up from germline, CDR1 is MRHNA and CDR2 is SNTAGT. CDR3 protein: CASRDPGQGAEDQNEKLFF. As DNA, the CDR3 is TGTGCCAGCAGGGACCCGGGACAGGGGGCGGAGGACCAAAATGAAAAACTGTTTTTT.

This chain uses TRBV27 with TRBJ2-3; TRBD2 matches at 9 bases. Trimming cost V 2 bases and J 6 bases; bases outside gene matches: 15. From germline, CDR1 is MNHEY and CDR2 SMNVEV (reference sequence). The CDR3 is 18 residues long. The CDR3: CASSLRASGRPPRDTQYF. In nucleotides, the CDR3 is TGTGCCAGCAGTTTAAGGGCCAGCGGGAGGCCCCCGAGGGATACGCAGTATTTT.

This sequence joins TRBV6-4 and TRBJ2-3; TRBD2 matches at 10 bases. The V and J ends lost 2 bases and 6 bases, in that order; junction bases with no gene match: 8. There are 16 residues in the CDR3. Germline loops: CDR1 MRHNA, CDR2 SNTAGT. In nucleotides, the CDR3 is TGTGCCAGCAGTGACCTAGCGGGGGCCCCTTGGGATACGCAGTATTTT. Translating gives CASSDLAGAPWDTQYF.

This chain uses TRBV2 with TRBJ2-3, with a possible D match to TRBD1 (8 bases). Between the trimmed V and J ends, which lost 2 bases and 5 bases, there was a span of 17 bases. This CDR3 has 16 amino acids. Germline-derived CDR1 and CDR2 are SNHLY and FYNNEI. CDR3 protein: CASSETTGEREDTQYF. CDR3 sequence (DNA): TGTGCCAGCAGTGAAACGACAGGGGAGCGGGAAGATACGCAGTATTTT. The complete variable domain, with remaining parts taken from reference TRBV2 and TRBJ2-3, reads EPEVTQTPSHQVTQMGQEVILRCVPISNHLYFYWYRQILGQKVEFLVSFYNNEISEKSEIFDDQFSVERPDGSNFTLKIRSTKLEDSAMYFCASSETTGEREDTQYFGPGTRLTVL.

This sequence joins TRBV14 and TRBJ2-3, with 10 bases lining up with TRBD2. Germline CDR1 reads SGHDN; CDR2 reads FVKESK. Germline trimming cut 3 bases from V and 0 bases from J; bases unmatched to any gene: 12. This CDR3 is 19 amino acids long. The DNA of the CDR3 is TGTGCCAGCAGCCACCCCGGAGGGGCTAGCGGGGGAAGCACAGATACGCAGTATTTT. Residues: CASSHPGGASGGSTDTQYF.

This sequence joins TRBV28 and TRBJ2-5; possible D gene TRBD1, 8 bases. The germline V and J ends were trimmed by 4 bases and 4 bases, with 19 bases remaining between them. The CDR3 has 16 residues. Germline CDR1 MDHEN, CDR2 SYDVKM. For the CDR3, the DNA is TGTGCCAGCAGTTCCGGGAGGACAGGGAGGCGAGAGACCCAGTACTTC. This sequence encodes CASSSGRTGRRETQYF.

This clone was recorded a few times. Here the CDR3 reads CASSQTSRTGAVDTQYF. The CDR3, as DNA: TGCGCCAGCAGCCAAACCTCTCGGACAGGGGCTGTAGATACGCAGTATTTT. This chain links TRBV4-3 with TRBJ2-3; 9 bases are a match to TRBD1. Germline V lookup: CDR1 LGHNA, CDR2 YSLEER. CDR3 length equals 17 residues. V trimming: 2 bases; J trimming: 5 bases; junction bases outside the gene matches: 11.

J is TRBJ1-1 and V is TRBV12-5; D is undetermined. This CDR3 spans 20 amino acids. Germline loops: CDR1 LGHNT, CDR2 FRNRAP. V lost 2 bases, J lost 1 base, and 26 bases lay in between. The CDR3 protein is CASGLYHSGSGPRGNTEAFF. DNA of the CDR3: TGTGCTAGTGGTTTGTATCATTCAGGCAGCGGGCCCCGGGGGAACACTGAAGCTTTCTTT.

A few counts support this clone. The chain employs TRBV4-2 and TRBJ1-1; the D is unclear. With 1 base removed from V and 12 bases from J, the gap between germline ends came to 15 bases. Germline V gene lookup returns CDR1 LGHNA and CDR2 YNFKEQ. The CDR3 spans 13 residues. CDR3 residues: CASSQVRTPGTFF. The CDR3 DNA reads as TGTGCCAGCAGCCAAGTAAGGACGCCCGGGACTTTCTTT.

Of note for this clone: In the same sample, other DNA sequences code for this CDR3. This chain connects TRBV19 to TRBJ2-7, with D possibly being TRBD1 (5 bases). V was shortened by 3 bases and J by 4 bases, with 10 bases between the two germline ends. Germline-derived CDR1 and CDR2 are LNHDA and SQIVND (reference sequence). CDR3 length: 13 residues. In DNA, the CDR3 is TGTGCCAGTAGTATTGGTCAGGGTTACGAGCAGTACTTC. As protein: CASSIGQGYEQYF.

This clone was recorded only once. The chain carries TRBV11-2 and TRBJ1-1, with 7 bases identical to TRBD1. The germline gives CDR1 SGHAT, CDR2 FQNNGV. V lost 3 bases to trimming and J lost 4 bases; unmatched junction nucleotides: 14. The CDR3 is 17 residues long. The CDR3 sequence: CASSLHNREGAITEAFF. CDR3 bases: TGTGCCAGCAGCTTGCATAATCGGGAGGGGGCAATCACTGAAGCTTTCTTT. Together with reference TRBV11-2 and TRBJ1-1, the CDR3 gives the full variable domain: EAGVAQSPRYKIIEKRQSVAFWCNPISGHATLYWYQQILGQGPKLLIQFQNNGVVDDSQLPKDRFSAERLKGVDSTLKIQPAKLEDSAVYLCASSLHNREGAITEAFFGQGTRLTVV.

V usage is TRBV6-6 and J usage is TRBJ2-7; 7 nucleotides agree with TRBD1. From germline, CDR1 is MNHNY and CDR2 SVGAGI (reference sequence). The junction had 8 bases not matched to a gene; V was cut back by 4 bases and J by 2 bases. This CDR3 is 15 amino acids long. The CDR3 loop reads CASSLDRRRAYEQYF. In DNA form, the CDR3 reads TGTGCCAGCAGTTTGGACAGGCGGCGGGCCTACGAGCAGTACTTC.

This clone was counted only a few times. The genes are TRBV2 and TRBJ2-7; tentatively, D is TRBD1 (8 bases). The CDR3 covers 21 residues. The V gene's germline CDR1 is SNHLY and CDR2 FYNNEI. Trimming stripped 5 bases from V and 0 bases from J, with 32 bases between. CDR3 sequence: CASSPLPAGQGASGNSYEQYF. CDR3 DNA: TGTGCCAGCAGTCCTCTACCGGCCGGACAGGGAGCCAGCGGGAACTCCTACGAGCAGTACTTC.